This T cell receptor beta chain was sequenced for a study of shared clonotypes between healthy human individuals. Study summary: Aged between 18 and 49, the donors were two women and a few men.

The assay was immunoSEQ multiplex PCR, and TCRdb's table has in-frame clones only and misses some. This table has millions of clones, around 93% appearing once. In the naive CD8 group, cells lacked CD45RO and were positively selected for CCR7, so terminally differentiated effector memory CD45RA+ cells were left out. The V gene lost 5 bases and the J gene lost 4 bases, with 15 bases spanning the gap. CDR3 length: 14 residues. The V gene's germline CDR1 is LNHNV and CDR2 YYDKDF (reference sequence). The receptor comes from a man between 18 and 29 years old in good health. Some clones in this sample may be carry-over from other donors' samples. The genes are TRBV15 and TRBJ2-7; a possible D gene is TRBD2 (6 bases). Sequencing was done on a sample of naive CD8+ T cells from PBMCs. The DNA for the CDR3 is TGTGCCACCAGCCGACGCGGGGTTCGGTACGAGCAGTACTTC. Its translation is CATSRRGVRYEQYF. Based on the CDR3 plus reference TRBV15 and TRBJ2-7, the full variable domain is DAMVIQNPRYQVTQFGKPVTLSCSQTLNHNVMYWYQQKSSQAPKLLFHYYDKDFNNEADTPDNFQSRRPNTSFCFLDIRSPGLGDTAMYLCATSRRGVRYEQYFGPGTRLTVT.